This T cell receptor (beta chain) was retrieved from a study of T cell responses to AZD1222 COVID-19 vaccine. Method: immunoSEQ multiplex PCR; TCRdb's copy keeps in-frame clones and lacks some. The sample includes about 120,000 clones, about 89% of them seen just once. CDR1 and CDR2 (germline): KGHDR, SFDVKD. The CDR3 is 14 amino acids. The V end lost 4 bases, the J end lost 4 bases, and 12 bases lay between the germline ends. The study, taken as a whole, reports: Most donors were white British and more were female, and clonal diversity was possibly underestimated.

A word on this clone: Its matching antigen is unknown.

This sample comprised peripheral blood, obtained on day 0 of MenACWY control vaccination. V is TRBV24-1 and J is TRBJ1-2; no definite D call. This receptor was obtained from an adult in good health. In nucleotides, the CDR3 is TGTGCCACCAGTGACCCCTCGTCCACCTATGGCTACACCTTC. Translation: CATSDPSSTYGYTF.